The TCR beta chain under discussion was sequenced for a study of blood T cell repertoires in COVID-19. Per germline, CDR1 LNHDA and CDR2 SQIVND (reference sequence). The CDR3 consists of 17 residues. Trimming took 6 bases from V and 4 from J; bases not matched to a gene: 14. Generated by immunoSEQ multiplex PCR, the TCRdb table keeps only in-frame clones and is missing some. The sample has approximately 120,000 clones, roughly 90% seen once. The sample comprised peripheral blood. The chain employs TRBV19 and TRBJ2-2; the match to TRBD2 covers 7 bases. The TCR was taken from a woman older than 75 with acute or convalescent COVID-19. The CDR3 protein is CASRRSWGGEGTGELFF. The CDR3 coding sequence is TGTGCCAGTAGGAGATCCTGGGGGGGAGAGGGCACCGGGGAGCTGTTTTTT.